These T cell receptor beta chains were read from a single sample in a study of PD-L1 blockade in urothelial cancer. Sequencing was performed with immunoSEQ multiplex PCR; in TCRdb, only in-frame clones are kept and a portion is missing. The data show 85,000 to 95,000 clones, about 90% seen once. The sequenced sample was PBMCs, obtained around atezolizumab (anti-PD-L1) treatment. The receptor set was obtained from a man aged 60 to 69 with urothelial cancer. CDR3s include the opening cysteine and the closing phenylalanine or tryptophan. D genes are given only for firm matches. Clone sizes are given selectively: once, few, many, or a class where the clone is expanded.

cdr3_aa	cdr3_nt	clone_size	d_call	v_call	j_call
CSVGGKDRGGTGYTF	TGCAGCGTTGGGGGAAAGGACAGAGGTGGGACTGGCTACACCTTC	-	-	TRBV29-1	TRBJ1-2
CASSGGGSGNTIYF	TGTGCCAGCAGCGGAGGCGGGTCTGGAAACACCATATATTTT	-	-	TRBV9	TRBJ1-3
CSVEAGSTDTQYF	TGCAGCGTTGAGGCGGGGAGCACAGATACGCAGTATTTT	-	-	TRBV29-1	TRBJ2-3
CASSQVAGTGEPYGYTF	TGTGCCAGCAGCCAAGTAGCCGGGACAGGGGAACCCTATGGCTACACCTTC	-	TRBD1	TRBV4-2	TRBJ1-2
CASSLTIWGLANQETQYF	TGCGCCAGCAGCTTGACGATTTGGGGACTAGCGAATCAAGAGACCCAGTACTTC	-	TRBD2	TRBV5-1	TRBJ2-5
CASSLVGQGTQYF	TGTGCCAGCAGCTTAGTGGGGCAAGGGACCCAGTACTTC	-	-	TRBV7-8	TRBJ2-5
CASSLAVAGGPAEQFF	TGTGCCAGCTCACTAGCGGTAGCGGGAGGGCCGGCGGAGCAGTTCTTC	-	TRBD2	TRBV18	TRBJ2-1
CASSTRTGGNYGYTF	TGTGCCAGCAGCACCCGGACAGGGGGTAACTATGGCTACACCTTC	-	TRBD1	TRBV4-2	TRBJ1-2
CASSLGQGAGETQYF	TGTGCCAGCAGCCTAGGACAGGGGGCGGGGGAGACCCAGTACTTC	-	TRBD1	TRBV2	TRBJ2-5
CASSPWRDPGYTF	TGTGCCAGCAGCCCCTGGCGGGACCCTGGCTACACCTTC	-	-	TRBV5-4	TRBJ1-2
CASRPHSSGSRETQYF	TGTGCCAGCCGTCCCCATTCTAGCGGGAGTAGGGAGACCCAGTACTTC	-	TRBD2	TRBV28	TRBJ2-5
CASSYLSNQPQHF	TGTGCCAGCAGTTACCTGAGCAATCAGCCCCAGCATTTT	-	-	TRBV6-5	TRBJ1-5
CASSFSPGPTGELFF	TGTGCCAGCAGCTTTTCCCCAGGGCCCACCGGGGAGCTGTTTTTT	-	-	TRBV7-2	TRBJ2-2
CASSQELRNSPLHF	TGCGCCAGCAGCCAAGAACTTCGGAATTCACCCCTCCACTTT	-	-	TRBV4-3	TRBJ1-6
CASSEASSVQSTDTQYF	TGTGCCAGCAGTGAAGCGTCTAGCGTACAGAGCACAGATACGCAGTATTTT	-	-	TRBV6-1	TRBJ2-3
CASSQAGATTDTQYF	TGCGCCAGCAGCCAAGCGGGAGCCACCACAGATACGCAGTATTTT	-	-	TRBV4-3	TRBJ2-3
CASSLGRGPGELFF	TGTGCCAGCAGCTTGGGCAGGGGGCCCGGGGAGCTGTTTTTT	once	TRBD1	TRBV11-2	TRBJ2-2
CASSLAQGLPYEQYF	TGTGCCAGCAGCTTAGCACAGGGGCTCCCCTACGAGCAGTACTTC	-	TRBD1	TRBV7-8	TRBJ2-7
CASRPWTEIYGNTIYF	TGTGCCAGCAGGCCTTGGACAGAAATATACGGAAACACCATATATTTT	-	-	TRBV28	TRBJ1-3
CASSQGAGKTGELFF	TGCGCCAGCAGCCAAGGAGCAGGGAAAACCGGGGAGCTGTTTTTT	once	-	TRBV4-3	TRBJ2-2
CASSYEQGTYGYTF	TGCGCCAGCAGCTATGAACAGGGGACCTATGGCTACACCTTC	-	TRBD1	TRBV4-1	TRBJ1-2
CASKTGTTSTDTQYF	TGTGCCAGCAAAACCGGGACTACTAGCACAGATACGCAGTATTTT	-	TRBD2	TRBV7-6	TRBJ2-3
CASSSTGTDYEQYF	TGCGCCAGCAGCTCAACCGGGACAGACTACGAGCAGTACTTC	once	TRBD1	TRBV5-1	TRBJ2-7
CASSVASGGTYEQYF	TGTGCCAGCAGTGTTGCTAGCGGGGGAACTTACGAGCAGTACTTC	-	TRBD2	TRBV6-1	TRBJ2-7
CASSLGSSGTETQYF	TGTGCCAGCAGCTTAGGTTCTAGCGGAACAGAGACCCAGTACTTC	few	TRBD2	TRBV13	TRBJ2-5
CASSSGFGYEQYF	TGCGCCAGCAGTTCAGGGTTTGGTTACGAGCAGTACTTC	-	-	TRBV5-1	TRBJ2-7
CASSSGETQETQYF	TGCGCCAGTAGTAGCGGGGAGACCCAAGAGACCCAGTACTTC	-	TRBD2	TRBV5-1	TRBJ2-5
CASSLDLASGELFF	TGTGCCAGCAGCTTAGATTTAGCCTCCGGGGAGCTGTTTTTT	-	-	TRBV11-2	TRBJ2-2
CATSRGVAGLKTQYF	TGTGCCACCAGCAGAGGGGTAGCGGGGTTAAAGACCCAGTACTTC	-	TRBD2	TRBV15	TRBJ2-5
CASSSGHSYEQYF	TGCGCCAGCAGCTCGGGACACTCCTACGAGCAGTACTTC	-	-	TRBV5-1	TRBJ2-7
CASSLGGRRADTQYF	TGCGCCAGCAGCTTGGGGGGTAGGAGGGCAGATACGCAGTATTTT	-	-	TRBV5-1	TRBJ2-3
CASSLKGATYEQYF	TGTGCCAGCAGCCTGAAAGGGGCGACCTACGAGCAGTACTTC	-	-	TRBV28	TRBJ2-7
CASSQEIGRGGAYEQYF	TGCGCCAGCAGCCAAGAAATAGGGCGCGGGGGGGCCTACGAGCAGTACTTC	-	TRBD2	TRBV4-3	TRBJ2-7
CASTAGETQYF	TGTGCCAGCACCGCGGGGGAGACCCAGTACTTC	-	-	TRBV2	TRBJ2-5
CASSLDSAAGNTIYF	TGTGCCAGCAGCTTGGATTCCGCGGCTGGAAACACCATATATTTT	-	-	TRBV7-9	TRBJ1-3
CASRESGSYEQYF	TGCGCCAGCAGGGAGTCTGGCTCCTACGAGCAGTACTTC	once	-	TRBV5-1	TRBJ2-7
CATSRDSQETQYF	TGTGCCACCAGCAGAGATTCTCAAGAGACCCAGTACTTC	-	-	TRBV15	TRBJ2-5
CASSLPGTSGARYF	TGTGCCAGCAGCTTACCCGGGACTAGCGGCGCTCGGTACTTC	few	TRBD2	TRBV5-6	TRBJ2-5
CSVAGTSGKESNTDTQYF	TGCAGCGTTGCCGGGACTAGCGGGAAGGAAAGCAACACAGATACGCAGTATTTT	-	TRBD2	TRBV29-1	TRBJ2-3
CASSECHNGYNSPLHF	TGTGCCAGCAGTGAATGTCACAATGGCTATAATTCACCCCTCCACTTT	-	-	TRBV25-1	TRBJ1-6